The 6 T cell receptor beta chains in this list originate from one sample, sequenced in a study of T-cell reconstitution after alpha-beta-depleted transplantation in children. A library of TCRbeta sequences, prepared with unique molecular identifiers, was generated. TCRdb reprocessed the PCR reads with MiXCR, giving one entry per CDR3 protein. The sample includes under 850,000 distinct CDR3 sequences, less than 15% seen only once; the top ten take 0.79%. The sequencing here drew on PBMCs, taken before TCRalphabeta/CD19-depleted stem cell transplant. These receptors all stem from a girl under 10 years old with congenital amegakaryocytic thrombocytopenia, due to receive a stem cell transplant.

This clonotype was seen ten or more times. V is TRBV6-1 and J is TRBJ2-1; 9 bases line up with TRBD2. CDR3 length: 15 amino acids. Trimming cost V 1 base and J 5 bases; bases outside gene matches: 3. CDR1 is MNHNS, CDR2 SASEGT, per germline. The CDR3 bases are TGTGCCAGCAGTGAAGAAGCGGGGGGTCACAATGAGCAGTTCTTC. This sequence encodes CASSEEAGGHNEQFF.

The gene calls are TRBV18 and TRBJ2-6; 8 positions match TRBD2. Germline V gives CDR1 KGHSH, CDR2 LQKENI. V dropped 2 bases and J dropped 1; count of bases not matched to a gene: 10. CDR3 length equals 19 residues. CDR3 nucleotide sequence: TGTGCCAGCTCACCATTCGCGGGAGGATCAATTTCTGGGGCCAACGTCCTGACTTTC. Amino acid sequence: CASSPFAGGSISGANVLTF. Full variable domain (outside the CDR3, taken from reference TRBV18 and TRBJ2-6): NAGVMQNPRHLVRRRGQEARLRCSPMKGHSHVYWYRQLPEEGLKFMVYLQKENIIDESGMPKERFSAEFPKEGPSILRIQQVVRGDSAAYFCASSPFAGGSISGANVLTFGAGSRLTVL.

For this clonotype: A junction boundary mismatches the germline segment, possibly from a read error. The V and J genes are TRBV20-1 and TRBJ2-7; the D call may be TRBD1 or TRBD2 (6 bases each). Germline V CDR1 and CDR2: DFQATT, SNEGSKA (reference sequence). The CDR3 is 13 amino acids. The CDR3: CSPRDRGEGEQYF. The CDR3 DNA reads TGCAGTCCTAGAGATAGGGGGGAAGGGGAGCAGTACTTC.

V usage is TRBV7-6 and J usage is TRBJ2-1; a weak D match, TRBD2 (5 bases). Trimming took off 4 bases at V and 11 bases at J, with 15 bases between the two ends. The germline V gene has CDR1 SGHVS and CDR2 FNYEAQ. CDR3 length: 13 amino acids. The CDR3 DNA reads as TGTGCCAGCAGCTCCGTTCGCGCGGGTCAGCAGTTCTTC. Protein: CASSSVRAGQQFF.

This clonotype has ten or more counts. J is TRBJ2-7 and V is TRBV5-1; D gene ambiguous. The CDR3 covers 13 residues. Trimming pared 4 bases from V and 5 bases from J, leaving 13 bases between. CDR1 is SGHRS, CDR2 YFSETQ, per germline. The CDR3 DNA reads as TGCGCCAGCAGCAAACCCTCTGGGAACGAGCAGTACTTC. Amino acid sequence: CASSKPSGNEQYF.

This clonotype has just a few counts. The chain links TRBV30 to TRBJ2-7; TRBD2 agrees at 9 bases. This CDR3 spans 16 amino acids. CDR1 is GTSNPN and CDR2 is SVGIG in the germline V gene (reference sequence). V lost 1 base to trimming and J lost 3 bases; unmatched junction nucleotides: 10. Written as DNA, the CDR3 is TGTGCCTGGAGTGGAATAGCGGGAGTAATCTTCTACGAGCAGTACTTC. Its translation: CAWSGIAGVIFYEQYF.